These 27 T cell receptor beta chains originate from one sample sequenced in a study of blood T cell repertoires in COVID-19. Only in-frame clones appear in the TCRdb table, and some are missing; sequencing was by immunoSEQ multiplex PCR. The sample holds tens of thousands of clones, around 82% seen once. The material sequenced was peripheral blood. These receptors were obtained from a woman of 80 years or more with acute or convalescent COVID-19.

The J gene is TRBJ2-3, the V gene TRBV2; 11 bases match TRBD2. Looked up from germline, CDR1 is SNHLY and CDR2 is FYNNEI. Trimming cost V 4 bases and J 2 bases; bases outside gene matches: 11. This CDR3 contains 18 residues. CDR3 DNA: TGTGCCAGCAGTGGCCAACCCGGGACTAGCGGAACCACAGATACGCAGTATTTT. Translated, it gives CASSGQPGTSGTTDTQYF.

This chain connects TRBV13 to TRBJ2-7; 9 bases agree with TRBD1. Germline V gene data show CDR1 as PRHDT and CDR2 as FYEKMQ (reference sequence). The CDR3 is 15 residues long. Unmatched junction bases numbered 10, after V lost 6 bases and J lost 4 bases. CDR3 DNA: TGTGCCAGCAGGCCGACAGGGGGACGGGGATACGAGCAGTACTTC. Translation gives CASRPTGGRGYEQYF.

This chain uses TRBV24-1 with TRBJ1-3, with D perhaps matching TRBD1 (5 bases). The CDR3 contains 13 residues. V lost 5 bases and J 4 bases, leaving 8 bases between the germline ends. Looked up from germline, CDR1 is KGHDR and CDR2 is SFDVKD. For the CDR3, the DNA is TGTGCCACCAGTGCAGGGCCCGGAAACACCATATATTTT. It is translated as CATSAGPGNTIYF.

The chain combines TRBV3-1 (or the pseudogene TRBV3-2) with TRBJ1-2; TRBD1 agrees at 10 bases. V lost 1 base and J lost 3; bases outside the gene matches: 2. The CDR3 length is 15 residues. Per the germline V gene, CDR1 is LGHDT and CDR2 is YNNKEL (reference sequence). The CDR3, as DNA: TGTGCCAGCAGCCAAGCCGGGACAGGGGACTATGGCTACACCTTC. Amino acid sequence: CASSQAGTGDYGYTF.

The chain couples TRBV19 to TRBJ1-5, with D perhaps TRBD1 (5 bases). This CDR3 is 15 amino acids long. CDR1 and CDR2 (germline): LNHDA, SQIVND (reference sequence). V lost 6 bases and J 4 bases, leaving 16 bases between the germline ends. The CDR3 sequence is CASRSKAGFNQPQHF. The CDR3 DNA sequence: TGTGCCAGTAGGTCCAAGGCAGGGTTTAATCAGCCCCAGCATTTT.

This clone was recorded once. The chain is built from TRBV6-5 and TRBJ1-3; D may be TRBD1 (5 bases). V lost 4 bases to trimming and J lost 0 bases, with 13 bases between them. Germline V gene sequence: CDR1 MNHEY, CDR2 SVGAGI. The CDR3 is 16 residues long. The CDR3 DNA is TGTGCCAGCAGTTCCGACAGTCAAAGCTCTGGAAACACCATATATTTT. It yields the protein CASSSDSQSSGNTIYF.

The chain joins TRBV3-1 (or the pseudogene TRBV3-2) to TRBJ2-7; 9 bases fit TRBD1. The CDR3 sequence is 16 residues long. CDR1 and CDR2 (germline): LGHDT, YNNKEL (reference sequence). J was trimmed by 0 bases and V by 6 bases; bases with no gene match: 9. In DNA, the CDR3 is TGTGCCAGCAGGGGGACAGGGACCCCTTTCTCCTACGAGCAGTACTTC. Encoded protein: CASRGTGTPFSYEQYF.

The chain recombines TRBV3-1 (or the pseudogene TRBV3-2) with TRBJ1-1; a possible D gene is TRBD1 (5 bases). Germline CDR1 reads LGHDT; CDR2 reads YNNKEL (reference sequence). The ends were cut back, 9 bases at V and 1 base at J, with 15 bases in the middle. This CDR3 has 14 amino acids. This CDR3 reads CASSSTGGNTEAFF. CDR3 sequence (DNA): TGTGCCAGTTCGTCCACCGGGGGGAACACTGAAGCTTTCTTT.

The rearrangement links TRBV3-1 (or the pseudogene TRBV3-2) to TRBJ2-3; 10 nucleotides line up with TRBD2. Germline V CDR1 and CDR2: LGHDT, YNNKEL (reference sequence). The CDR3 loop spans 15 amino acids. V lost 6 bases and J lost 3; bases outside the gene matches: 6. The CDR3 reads CASRAAGGPTDTQYF. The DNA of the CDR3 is TGTGCCAGCAGGGCAGCGGGAGGGCCGACAGATACGCAGTATTTT.

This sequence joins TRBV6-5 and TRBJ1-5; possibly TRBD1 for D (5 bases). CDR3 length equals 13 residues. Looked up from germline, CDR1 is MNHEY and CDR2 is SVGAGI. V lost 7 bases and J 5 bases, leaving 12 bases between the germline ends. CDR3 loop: CASKITGDQPQHF. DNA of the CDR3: TGTGCCAGCAAGATAACGGGGGATCAGCCCCAGCATTTT.

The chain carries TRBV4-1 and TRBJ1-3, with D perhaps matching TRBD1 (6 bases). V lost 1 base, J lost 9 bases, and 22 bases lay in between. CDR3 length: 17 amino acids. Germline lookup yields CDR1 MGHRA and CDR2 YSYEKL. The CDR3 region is CASSQVLKGPRDTTIYF. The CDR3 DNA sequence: TGCGCCAGCAGCCAAGTCTTGAAGGGACCCAGGGACACCACCATATATTTT.

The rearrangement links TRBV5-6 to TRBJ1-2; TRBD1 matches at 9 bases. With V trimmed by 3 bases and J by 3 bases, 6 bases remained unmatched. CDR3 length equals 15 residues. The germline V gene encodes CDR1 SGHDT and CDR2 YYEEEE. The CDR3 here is CASSSPGQGYYGYTF. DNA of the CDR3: TGTGCCAGCAGCTCCCCGGGACAGGGATACTATGGCTACACCTTC.

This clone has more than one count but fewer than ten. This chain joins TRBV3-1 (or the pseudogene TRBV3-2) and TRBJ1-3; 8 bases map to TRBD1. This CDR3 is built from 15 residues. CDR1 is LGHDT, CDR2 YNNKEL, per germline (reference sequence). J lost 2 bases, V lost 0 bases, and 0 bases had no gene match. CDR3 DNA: TGTGCCAGCAGCCAAGACAGGGGGCCTGGAAACACCATATATTTT. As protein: CASSQDRGPGNTIYF.

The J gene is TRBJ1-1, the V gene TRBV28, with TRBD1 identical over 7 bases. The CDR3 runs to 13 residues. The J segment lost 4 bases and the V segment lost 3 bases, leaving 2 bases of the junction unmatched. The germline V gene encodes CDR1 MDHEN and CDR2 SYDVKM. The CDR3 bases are TGTGCCAGCAGTTTGTCAGGGGGCACTGAAGCTTTCTTT. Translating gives CASSLSGGTEAFF. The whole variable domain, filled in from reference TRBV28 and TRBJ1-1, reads DVKVTQSSRYLVKRTGEKVFLECVQDMDHENMFWYRQDPGLGLRLIYFSYDVKMKEKGDIPEGYSVSREKKERFSLILESASTNQTSMYLCASSLSGGTEAFFGQGTRLTVV.

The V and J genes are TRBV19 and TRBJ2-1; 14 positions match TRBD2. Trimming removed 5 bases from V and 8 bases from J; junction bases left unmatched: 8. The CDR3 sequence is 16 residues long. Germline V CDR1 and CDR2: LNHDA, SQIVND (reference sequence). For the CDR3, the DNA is TGTGCCAGTAGTCTCCCGGGACTAGCGGGGGTGGATGAGCAGTTCTTC. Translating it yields CASSLPGLAGVDEQFF.

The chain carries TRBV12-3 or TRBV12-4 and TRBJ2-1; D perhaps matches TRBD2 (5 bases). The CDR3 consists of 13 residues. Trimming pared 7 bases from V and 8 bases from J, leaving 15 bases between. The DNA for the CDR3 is TGTGCCAGCAACTCCCACGGGGTCGATGAGCAGTTCTTC. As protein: CASNSHGVDEQFF.

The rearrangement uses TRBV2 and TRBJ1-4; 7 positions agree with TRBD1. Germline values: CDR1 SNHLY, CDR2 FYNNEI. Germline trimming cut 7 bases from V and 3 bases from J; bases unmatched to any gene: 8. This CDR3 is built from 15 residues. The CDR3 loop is CASTGQDRANEKLFF. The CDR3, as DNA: TGTGCCAGCACTGGACAGGATAGGGCTAATGAAAAACTGTTTTTT.

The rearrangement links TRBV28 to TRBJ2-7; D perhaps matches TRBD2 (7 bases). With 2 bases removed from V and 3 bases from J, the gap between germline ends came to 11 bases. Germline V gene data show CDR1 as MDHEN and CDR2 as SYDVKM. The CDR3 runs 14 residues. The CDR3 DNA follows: TGTGCCAGCAGTTTAGGGGGGGCATACTACGAGCAGTACTTC. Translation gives CASSLGGAYYEQYF.

CDR3 sequence (DNA): TGTGCCAGTAGTGAGCGACTAGCGGGCACAGATACGCAGTATTTT. It specifies CASSERLAGTDTQYF. The gene calls are TRBV19 and TRBJ2-3; TRBD2 matches at 9 bases. The germline CDR1 and CDR2 sequences are LNHDA and SQIVND (reference sequence). Trimming cost V 5 bases and J 1 base; bases outside gene matches: 4. The CDR3 length is 15 residues.

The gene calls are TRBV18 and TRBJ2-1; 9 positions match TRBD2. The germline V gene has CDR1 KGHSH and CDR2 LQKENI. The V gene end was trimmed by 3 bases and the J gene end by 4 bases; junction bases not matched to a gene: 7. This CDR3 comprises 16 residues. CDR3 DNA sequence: TGTGCCAGCTCACCTCCAGCGGGGGGACAATACAATGAGCAGTTCTTC. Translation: CASSPPAGGQYNEQFF. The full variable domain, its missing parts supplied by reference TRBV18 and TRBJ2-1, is NAGVMQNPRHLVRRRGQEARLRCSPMKGHSHVYWYRQLPEEGLKFMVYLQKENIIDESGMPKERFSAEFPKEGPSILRIQQVVRGDSAAYFCASSPPAGGQYNEQFFGPGTRLTVL.

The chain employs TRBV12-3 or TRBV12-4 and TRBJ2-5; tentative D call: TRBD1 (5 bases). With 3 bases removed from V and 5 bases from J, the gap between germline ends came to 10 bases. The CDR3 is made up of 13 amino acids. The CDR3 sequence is CASSFAGQETQYF. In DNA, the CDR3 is TGTGCCAGCAGTTTTGCAGGGCAGGAGACCCAGTACTTC.

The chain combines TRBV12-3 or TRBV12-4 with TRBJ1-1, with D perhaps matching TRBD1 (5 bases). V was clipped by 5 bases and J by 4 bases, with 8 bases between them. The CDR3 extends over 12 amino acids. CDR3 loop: CASSQGGTEAFF. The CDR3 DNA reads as TGTGCCAGCAGTCAGGGTGGCACTGAAGCTTTCTTT.

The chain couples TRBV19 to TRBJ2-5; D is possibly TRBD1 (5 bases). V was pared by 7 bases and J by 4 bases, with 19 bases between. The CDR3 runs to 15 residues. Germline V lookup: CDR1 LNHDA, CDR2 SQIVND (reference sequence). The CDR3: CASTIGGRVGETQYF. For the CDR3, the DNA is TGTGCCAGTACTATTGGTGGCAGGGTGGGAGAGACCCAGTACTTC.

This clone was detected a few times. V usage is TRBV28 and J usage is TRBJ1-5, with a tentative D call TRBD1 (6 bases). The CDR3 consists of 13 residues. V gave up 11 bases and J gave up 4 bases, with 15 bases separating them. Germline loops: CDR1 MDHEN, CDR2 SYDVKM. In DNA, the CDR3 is TGTGCCGCTGGCGGGGGCGTGAATCAGCCCCAGCATTTT. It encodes CAAGGGVNQPQHF.

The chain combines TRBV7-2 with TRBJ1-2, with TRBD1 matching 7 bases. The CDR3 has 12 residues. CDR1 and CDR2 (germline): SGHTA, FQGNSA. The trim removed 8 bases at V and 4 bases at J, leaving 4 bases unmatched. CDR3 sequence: CASDRDGYGYTF. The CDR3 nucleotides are TGTGCCAGCGACAGGGATGGCTATGGCTACACCTTC.

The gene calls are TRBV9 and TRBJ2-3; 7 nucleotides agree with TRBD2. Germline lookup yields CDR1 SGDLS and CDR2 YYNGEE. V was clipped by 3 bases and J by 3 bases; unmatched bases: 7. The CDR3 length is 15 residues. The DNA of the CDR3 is TGTGCCAGCAGCGCCCGGGACTATACAACAGATACGCAGTATTTT. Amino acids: CASSARDYTTDTQYF.

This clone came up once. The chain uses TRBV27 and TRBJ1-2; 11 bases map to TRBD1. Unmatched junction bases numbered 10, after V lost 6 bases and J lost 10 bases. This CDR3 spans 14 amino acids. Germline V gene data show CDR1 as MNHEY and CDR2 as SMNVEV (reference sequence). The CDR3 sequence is CASSWTGGAGVYTF. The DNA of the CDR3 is TGTGCCAGCAGCTGGACAGGGGGCGCCGGAGTCTACACCTTC.